This T cell receptor beta chain comes out of a study of PD-1 blockade in mismatch repair-deficient tumors. General observations from the study: Rapid post-treatment expansion, then contraction, generally preceding radiologic response, marked tumor-resident clones.

The protocol was immunoSEQ multiplex PCR, while the TCRdb copy is restricted to in-frame clones and leaves out a portion. The sample consists of under 150,000 clones, more than 85% of them appearing once. TCR sequencing covered a few patients who responded to pembrolizumab. Concerning this clone itself: Its specificity is not known.

This specimen was peripheral blood, taken 44 weeks after starting pembrolizumab. The sequence was obtained from an adult with mismatch repair-deficient cancer.

The CDR3 is CASSFVGPKLSYEQYF. In DNA, the CDR3 is TGTGCCAGCAGTTTTGTAGGCCCCAAACTGTCCTACGAGCAGTACTTC. V gene TRBV27 combines with J gene TRBJ2-7; no clear D gene. The germline V gene encodes CDR1 MNHEY and CDR2 SMNVEV (reference sequence). V lost 3 bases and J 1 base, leaving 16 bases between the germline ends. There are 16 residues in the CDR3.